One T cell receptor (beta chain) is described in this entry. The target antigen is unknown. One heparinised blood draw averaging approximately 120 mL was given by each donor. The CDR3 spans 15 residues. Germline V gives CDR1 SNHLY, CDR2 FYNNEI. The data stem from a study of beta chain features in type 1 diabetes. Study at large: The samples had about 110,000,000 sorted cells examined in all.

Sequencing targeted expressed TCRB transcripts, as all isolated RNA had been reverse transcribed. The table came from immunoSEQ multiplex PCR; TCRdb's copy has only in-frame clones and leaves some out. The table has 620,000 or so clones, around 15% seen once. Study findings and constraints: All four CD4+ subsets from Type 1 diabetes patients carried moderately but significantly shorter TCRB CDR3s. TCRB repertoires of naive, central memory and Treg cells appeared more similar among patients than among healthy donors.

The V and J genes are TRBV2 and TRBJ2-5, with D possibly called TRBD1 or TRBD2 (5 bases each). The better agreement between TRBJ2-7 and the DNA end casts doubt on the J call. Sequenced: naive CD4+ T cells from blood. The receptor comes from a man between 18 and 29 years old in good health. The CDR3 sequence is CASSRWGMRAYEQYF. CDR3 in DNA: TGTGCCAGCAGCCGATGGGGGATGAGGGCTTACGAGCAGTACTTC.